Listed here are 20 T cell receptor beta chains from one sample, sequenced in a study of shared clonotypes between healthy human individuals. Clones were sequenced by immunoSEQ multiplex PCR, and TCRdb holds only the in-frame ones, with some missing. Of 1,100,000 or so clones in the sample, around three quarters were seen once. The sequencing sample was made of memory CD4+ T cells from PBMCs. Subset noted: CD45RA-negative fraction. Source of these receptors: a man in his late teens or twenties in good health. Some clones in this sample may be carry-over from other donors' samples.

This clone was observed a handful of times. At the DNA level, this CDR3 is encoded by other sequences in the same sample as well. J is TRBJ2-5 and V is TRBV18, with 13 bases matching TRBD2. The CDR3 has 15 amino acids. Germline V gene sequence: CDR1 KGHSH, CDR2 LQKENI. V lost 3 bases, J lost 2 bases, and 0 bases stayed unmatched. The CDR3 nucleotides are TGTGCCAGCTCACCGGGACTAGCGGGGCAAGAGACCCAGTACTTC. Translating it yields CASSPGLAGQETQYF.

The chain combines TRBV6-5 with TRBJ2-7; possible D gene TRBD1, 6 bases. Trimming pared 6 bases from V and 3 bases from J, leaving 12 bases between. This CDR3 has 13 amino acids. Germline CDR1 is MNHEY and CDR2 is SVGAGI. CDR3 region: CASRPTGYYEQYF. CDR3 DNA sequence: TGTGCCAGCAGGCCCACAGGGTACTACGAGCAGTACTTC.

The rearrangement joins TRBV27 to TRBJ1-3; D might be TRBD1 (6 bases). CDR1 is MNHEY, CDR2 SMNVEV, per germline (reference sequence). V gave up 5 bases and J gave up 0 bases, with 8 bases separating them. The length of the CDR3 is 14 residues. The CDR3 here is CASSRGGSGNTIYF. For the CDR3, the DNA is TGTGCCAGCAGTCGAGGGGGCTCTGGAAACACCATATATTTT.

The chain recombines TRBV19 with TRBJ1-2; D ambiguous. V lost 6 bases, J lost 7 bases, and 12 bases lay in between. This CDR3 is built from 12 residues. The V gene's germline CDR1 is LNHDA and CDR2 SQIVND (reference sequence). CDR3 in amino acids: CASRGSSGGYTF. DNA for the CDR3: TGTGCCAGTAGAGGCTCCTCCGGTGGCTACACCTTC.

Of note for this clone: The same CDR3 arises from other DNA sequences in this sample as well. V gene TRBV5-1 combines with J gene TRBJ2-7; a weak D match, TRBD1 (7 bases). This CDR3 is 15 amino acids long. Germline-derived CDR1 and CDR2 are SGHRS and YFSETQ. The ends were cut back, 2 bases at V and 1 base at J, with 13 bases in the middle. The CDR3: CASSLGGTASYEQYF. In DNA form, the CDR3 reads TGCGCCAGCAGCTTAGGGGGGACAGCGTCCTACGAGCAGTACTTC.

V usage is TRBV5-4 and J usage is TRBJ2-2; perhaps TRBD1 as D (5 bases). The V gene's germline CDR1 is SGHNT and CDR2 YYREEE (reference sequence). V was clipped by 4 bases and J by 7 bases, with 20 bases between them. The CDR3 contains 16 residues. CDR3 coding DNA: TGTGCCAGCAGCCTACCAGGGAAAGGTTTAAGCGGGGAGCTGTTTTTT. Translated: CASSLPGKGLSGELFF.

The chain has TRBV2 and TRBJ2-5; D call uncertain. The V gene's germline CDR1 is SNHLY and CDR2 FYNNEI. V lost 0 bases, J lost 5 bases, and 4 bases lay in between. This CDR3 has 12 amino acids. In nucleotides, the CDR3 is TGTGCCAGCAGTGAAGCTGGGGAGACCCAGTACTTC. Its translation: CASSEAGETQYF. Full variable domain (missing parts from reference TRBV2 and TRBJ2-5): EPEVTQTPSHQVTQMGQEVILRCVPISNHLYFYWYRQILGQKVEFLVSFYNNEISEKSEIFDDQFSVERPDGSNFTLKIRSTKLEDSAMYFCASSEAGETQYFGPGTRLLVL.

This chain joins TRBV5-1 and TRBJ2-2; D may be TRBD2 (5 bases). CDR3 length: 15 amino acids. V was cut by 3 bases and J by 7 bases, with 16 bases left in between. CDR1 and CDR2 from the germline V gene are SGHRS and YFSETQ. Here the CDR3 reads CASSSLGPSVGELFF. The CDR3 DNA follows: TGCGCCAGCAGCTCACTAGGCCCCTCGGTCGGGGAGCTGTTTTTT.

This clone was seen more than once but under ten times. The genes are TRBV27 and TRBJ1-2; D is uncertain. The ends were cut back, 3 bases at V and 4 bases at J, with 12 bases in the middle. Per germline, CDR1 MNHEY and CDR2 SMNVEV (reference sequence). CDR3 length equals 14 residues. CDR3 nucleotide sequence: TGTGCCAGCAGTTTTAAAGGGATTGGCTATGGCTACACCTTC. Translated: CASSFKGIGYGYTF.

J is TRBJ2-5 and V is TRBV13, with 7 positions matching TRBD1. This CDR3 spans 15 amino acids. V lost 5 bases, J lost 1 base, and 7 bases stayed unmatched. The germline CDR1 and CDR2 sequences are PRHDT and FYEKMQ (reference sequence). DNA for the CDR3: TGTGCCAGCAGCACACTGACAGGGTCCCAAGAGACCCAGTACTTC. It is translated as CASSTLTGSQETQYF.

The chain recombines TRBV5-1 with TRBJ2-2; D unclear. The CDR3 runs 15 residues. The V and J ends lost 1 base and 4 bases respectively, with 11 bases between them. Germline V CDR1 and CDR2: SGHRS, YFSETQ. CDR3 nucleotide sequence: TGCGCCAGCAGCTTGCAAGGAGCCTTCACCGGGGAGCTGTTTTTT. Its protein is CASSLQGAFTGELFF. The full variable domain, with the rest looked up from reference TRBV5-1 and TRBJ2-2, is KAGVTQTPRYLIKTRGQQVTLSCSPISGHRSVSWYQQTPGQGLQFLFEYFSETQRNKGNFPGRFSGRQFSNSRSEMNVSTLELGDSALYLCASSLQGAFTGELFFGEGSRLTVL.

The rearrangement uses TRBV11-2 and TRBJ2-7, with 8 bases lining up with TRBD2. This CDR3 region has 15 residues. The trim removed 3 bases at V and 2 bases at J, leaving 6 bases unmatched. Germline lookup yields CDR1 SGHAT and CDR2 FQNNGV. The CDR3 loop is CASSFLAGGTYEQYF. Written as DNA, the CDR3 is TGTGCCAGCAGCTTTCTGGCGGGAGGTACCTACGAGCAGTACTTC.

J is TRBJ2-2 and V is TRBV28; D possibly matches TRBD1 or TRBD2 (5 bases each). V gave up 5 bases and J gave up 4 bases, with 17 bases separating them. Germline CDR1 is MDHEN and CDR2 is SYDVKM. This CDR3 region has 16 residues. The DNA for the CDR3 is TGTGCCAGCAGTCCTGGGACCAATTTGCTCACCGGGGAGCTGTTTTTT. Its translation: CASSPGTNLLTGELFF.

This clone showed up just a few times. The chain links TRBV30 to TRBJ1-6; 7 bases fit TRBD1. This CDR3 is 13 amino acids long. CDR1 is GTSNPN, CDR2 SVGIG, per germline (reference sequence). Trimming at V came to 7 bases and at J to 7 bases, leaving 7 bases not matched to a gene. The CDR3, as DNA: TGTGCCTCGCAGACAGGGTGGAATTCACCCCTCCACTTT. It translates to CASQTGWNSPLHF. Drawing the rest from reference TRBV30 and TRBJ1-6, the complete variable domain is SQTIHQWPATLVQPVGSPLSLECTVEGTSNPNLYWYRQAAGRGLQLLFYSVGIGQISSEVPQNLSASRPQDRQFILSSKKLLLSDSGFYLCASQTGWNSPLHFGNGTRLTVT.

The J gene is TRBJ1-2, the V gene TRBV28; D might be TRBD1 (6 bases). V dropped 4 bases and J dropped 3 bases, with 15 bases sitting between them. This CDR3 has 15 amino acids. Per the germline V gene, CDR1 is MDHEN and CDR2 is SYDVKM. CDR3 amino acids: CASSSQLSGDYGYTF. The CDR3 bases are TGTGCCAGCAGTTCCCAATTGTCAGGGGACTATGGCTACACCTTC.

The chain links TRBV14 to TRBJ1-5; the match to TRBD1 covers 9 bases. V trimming: 7 bases; J trimming: 0 bases; junction bases outside the gene matches: 13. The germline V gene has CDR1 SGHDN and CDR2 FVKESK. CDR3 length equals 18 residues. CDR3 in amino acids: CASNGWTGAPYSNQPQHF. The CDR3, as DNA: TGTGCCAGCAATGGGTGGACAGGGGCCCCTTATAGCAATCAGCCCCAGCATTTT.

This clone was counted only a few times. The chain combines TRBV7-2 with TRBJ2-3; TRBD1 or TRBD2 may be the D gene (5 bases each). The CDR3 sequence is 13 residues long. Trimming removed 4 bases at V and 9 bases at J, with 14 bases between. CDR1 and CDR2 (germline): SGHTA, FQGNSA. CDR3 bases: TGTGCCAGCAGCTGGTTGGGGGAGAAAACGCAGTATTTT. This sequence encodes CASSWLGEKTQYF.

The CDR3: CASSERLVRSNYGYTF. Here the CDR3 DNA reads TGTGCCAGCAGTGAACGATTGGTCAGATCGAACTATGGCTACACCTTC. V usage is TRBV6-1 and J usage is TRBJ1-2; unclear D gene. This CDR3 is 16 amino acids long. From germline, CDR1 is MNHNS and CDR2 SASEGT. Trimming removed 2 bases from V and 2 bases from J, with 15 bases in between.

This sequence joins TRBV11-2 and TRBJ2-7; D not certain. V lost 5 bases and J 6 bases, leaving 8 bases between the germline ends. The germline V gene has CDR1 SGHAT and CDR2 FQNNGV. The CDR3 length is 11 residues. DNA for the CDR3: TGTGCCAGCAGCCCAGAAACCGAGCAGTACTTC. Amino acids: CASSPETEQYF.

V and J are TRBV28 and TRBJ2-2; tentatively, D is TRBD1 (6 bases). Deletions cut 6 bases from V and 2 bases from J, with 40 bases between. Germline V CDR1 and CDR2: MDHEN, SYDVKM. This CDR3 comprises 24 residues. CDR3 sequence (DNA): TGTGCCAGCAGCTACACTAACCTTTATGCGGTCCTACAGGGAACCCAGATAAACACCGGGGAGCTGTTTTTT. Protein: CASSYTNLYAVLQGTQINTGELFF.